Listed below are T cell receptor beta chains from one sample, sequenced in a study of blood T cells in healthy people across ages. TCRdb independently ran MiXCR on the 5' RACE reads; one entry per CDR3 protein. The sample contains about 1.6 million distinct CDR3 sequences, 34% of which appear only once. The sample comprised blood. The receptors originated from a woman younger than 45 in good health. Each CDR3 is given with its conserved first and last residue. Fields, in order: V gene, D gene, J gene, clone size, CDR3 DNA, CDR3 protein. A D gene is named only where the DNA matches it firmly. Expanded clones are given a class, and other clones once, few, many or no size at all.

TRBV29-1	NA	TRBJ2-1	many	TGCAGCGTCCAACAAGACAGGAATGAGCAGTTCTTC	CSVQQDRNEQFF
TRBV14	TRBD2	TRBJ2-1	NA	TGTGCCAGCAGCCAGGGACTAGCGGGACCCAGGAGCCATGAGCAGTTCTTC	CASSQGLAGPRSHEQFF
TRBV3-1	NA	TRBJ1-5	few	TGTGCCAGCAGCCAAGGGACATCTACAAATCAGCCCCAGCATTTT	CASSQGTSTNQPQHF
TRBV3-1	NA	TRBJ1-6	NA	TGTGCCAGCAGCCAAGATACAGGGAGCAATTCACCCCTCCACTTT	CASSQDTGSNSPLHF
TRBV10-3	NA	TRBJ1-1	many	TGTGCCATCAGTGACCACCAGAACACTGAAGCTTTCTTT	CAISDHQNTEAFF
TRBV4-1	NA	TRBJ1-1	NA	TGCGCCAGCAGCCAACTTCATCGGGGGATGAACACTGAAGCTTTCTTT	CASSQLHRGMNTEAFF
TRBV15	NA	TRBJ2-6	NA	TGTGCCACCAGCAGCCCTGGGGCCAACGTCCTGACTTTC	CATSSPGANVLTF
TRBV20-1	TRBD2	TRBJ2-5	NA	TGCAGTGCTAGAGATTCGCGGGGGGGCCAAGAGACCCAGTACTTC	CSARDSRGGQETQYF
TRBV4-2	TRBD2	TRBJ2-3	NA	TGTGCCAGCAGCCATCCTAGCGGGCACACAGATACGCAGTATTTT	CASSHPSGHTDTQYF
TRBV20-1	TRBD1	TRBJ2-5	NA	TGCAGTGCTCGACCAGGGGGCAGCGCGGAGCAGTACTTC	CSARPGGSAEQYF
TRBV20-1	NA	TRBJ1-2	NA	TGCAGTGCCCTAGGGACGGGGAACTATGGCTACACCTTC	CSALGTGNYGYTF
TRBV7-9	TRBD2	TRBJ2-1	many	TGTGCCAGCAGTAGACTAGCGGGATCCTACAATGAGCAGTTCTTC	CASSRLAGSYNEQFF
TRBV6-5	TRBD1	TRBJ2-7	NA	TGTGCCAGCACTTGGGACAGGGGGCTTTCGAGCTCCTACAAGCAGTACTTC	CASTWDRGLSSSYKQYF
TRBV28	NA	TRBJ1-1	few	TGTGCCAGCAGTCTCGACCTACAGGGTTCGGCTTTCTTT	CASSLDLQGSAFF
TRBV25-1	TRBD2	TRBJ2-7	NA	TGTGCCAGCAGTGAGATGACTAGCGGGGGGTTACAGCAGTACTTC	CASSEMTSGGLQQYF
TRBV5-1	NA	TRBJ1-6	NA	TGCGCCAGCAGCTTGGGAGTTGGAGACACCCTCCACTTT	CASSLGVGDTLHF
TRBV20-1	NA	TRBJ1-5	once	TGCAGTGCTAAGGGGAGGGAATGGCAGCCCCAGCATTTT	CSAKGREWQPQHF
TRBV4-1	NA	TRBJ2-5	NA	TGCGCCAGCAGCCAAAAAAAGGGGCAAGAGAAAAAAGAGACCCAGTACTTC	CASSQKKGQEKKETQYF
TRBV7-9	TRBD1	TRBJ1-1	NA	TGTGCCAGCAGCTTGCGCCCCGGGACAGGGGGCCTCAACACTGAAGCTTTCTTT	CASSLRPGTGGLNTEAFF
TRBV5-1	NA	TRBJ1-1	NA	TGCGCCAGCAGCTTAAAGGGGTCGCCTGAAGCTTTCTTT	CASSLKGSPEAFF
TRBV20-1	TRBD2	TRBJ2-5	NA	TGCAGTGCTCTTAGCGGGATAGAGACCCAGTACTTC	CSALSGIETQYF
TRBV15	NA	TRBJ2-7	few	TGTGCCACCAGCCCCCTCCAAGGGGGAGGGCCTCGGGAGCAGTACTTC	CATSPLQGGGPREQYF
TRBV7-3	NA	TRBJ2-3	NA	TGTGCCAGCAGCCCCAGGGGCGGACTAGACACAGATACGCAGTATTTT	CASSPRGGLDTDTQYF
TRBV7-9	NA	TRBJ1-4	NA	TGTGCCAGCAGCCAGGACACGAAACATGATGAAAAACTGTTTTTT	CASSQDTKHDEKLFF
TRBV6-1	TRBD2	TRBJ2-3	NA	TGTGCCAGCAGTAAGACTAGCGGAGGGTTTAGCACAGATACGCAGTATTTT	CASSKTSGGFSTDTQYF
TRBV12-3/TRBV12-4	TRBD1	TRBJ2-7	NA	TGTGCCAGCAGTTCACCGGGACAGCCCTACGAGCAGTACTTC	CASSSPGQPYEQYF
TRBV7-9	NA	TRBJ1-2	few	TGTGCCAGCAGTCCTACAGGGATTGGCTACACCTTC	CASSPTGIGYTF
TRBV27	TRBD2	TRBJ2-1	NA	TGTGCCAGCAGTTTAGTATCCAGCGGGAGAGGAGGCTACAATGAGCAGTTCTTC	CASSLVSSGRGGYNEQFF
TRBV3-1	TRBD2	TRBJ2-7	NA	TGTGCCAGCAGCCCGACGAGTGCTGGGACTAGCGGTTTTGCCTACGAGCAGTACTTC	CASSPTSAGTSGFAYEQYF
TRBV30	NA	TRBJ1-1	NA	TGTGCCCTCGACGTGGTAGGCACTGAAGCTTTCTTT	CALDVVGTEAFF
TRBV28	NA	TRBJ2-5	many	TGTGCCAGCAGTTTAAGGCTAGCGTCGCACCAAGAGACCCAGTACTTC	CASSLRLASHQETQYF
TRBV5-1	TRBD1	TRBJ2-7	NA	TGCGCCAGCAGCTTCAGTCGCCCGGGACAGGGCTCTGACGAGCAGTACTTC	CASSFSRPGQGSDEQYF
TRBV10-3	TRBD2	TRBJ2-5	NA	TGTGCCATAAGGGAGGGTACGGGGGAGCAGTACTTC	CAIREGTGEQYF
TRBV5-8	NA	TRBJ1-6	NA	TGTGCCAGCAGCTCCCCCCTAATGGCAGGGAATTCACCCCTCCACTTT	CASSSPLMAGNSPLHF
TRBV12-3/TRBV12-4	NA	TRBJ1-1	NA	TGTGCCAGCCTCCGGGGGGTTCTTGGGACTGAAGCTTTCTTT	CASLRGVLGTEAFF
TRBV20-1	TRBD1	TRBJ1-2	NA	TGCAGTGCTAGAGGAACGGGACAGGGGGCCCAATTCTATGGCTACACCTTC	CSARGTGQGAQFYGYTF
TRBV20-1	TRBD2	TRBJ2-5	few	TGCAGTGCTAGGTGGACTAGTGGAGAGACCCAGTACTTC	CSARWTSGETQYF
TRBV7-2	NA	TRBJ2-1	few	TGTGCCACCTCTCCCGGCGGGTCCCCCTACAATGAGCAGTTCTTC	CATSPGGSPYNEQFF
TRBV5-1	TRBD2	TRBJ2-5	NA	TGCGCCAGCAGCGCAGCTAGCGGGAGTCAAGAGACCCAGTACTTC	CASSAASGSQETQYF
TRBV20-1	TRBD2	TRBJ2-3	NA	TGCAGTGCTTCGACTAGCGTGACTAGCACAGATACGCAGTATTTT	CSASTSVTSTDTQYF
TRBV25-1	TRBD1	TRBJ1-4	NA	TGTGCCAGCAGTGGGTACAGGGGGCGGGTTGAAAAACTGTTTTTT	CASSGYRGRVEKLFF
TRBV12-3/TRBV12-4	NA	TRBJ1-2	NA	TGTGCCAGCAGTCCCGCCTCTTACTATGGCCACACCTTC	CASSPASYYGHTF
TRBV20-1	TRBD1	TRBJ2-1	NA	TGCAGTGCTATCCAGACGGCAGGGGGCCATGAGCAGTTCTTC	CSAIQTAGGHEQFF
TRBV20-1	TRBD2	TRBJ2-1	few	TGCAGTGCGACTAGGGCTAGCGGGGGGAACAATGAGCAGTTCTTC	CSATRASGGNNEQFF
TRBV28	NA	TRBJ1-5	NA	TGTGCCAGCAGTAACGGACAGAACAGCAATCAGCCCCAGCATTTT	CASSNGQNSNQPQHF
TRBV2	TRBD2	TRBJ2-7	NA	TGTGCCAGCAGTGAAACTAGCGTCTACGAGCAGTACTTC	CASSETSVYEQYF
TRBV15	NA	TRBJ1-2	few	TGTGCCACCAGCCCAATTGATGGCTCTAACTATGGCTACACCTTC	CATSPIDGSNYGYTF
TRBV27	TRBD2	TRBJ2-7	NA	TGTGCCAGCCGGACTAGCGGGAGGGACGAGCAGTACTTC	CASRTSGRDEQYF
TRBV29-1	NA	TRBJ2-3	many	TGCAGCGCCGATGGGGGGCAGCCAGGGGATTCAGATACGCAGTATTTT	CSADGGQPGDSDTQYF
TRBV7-9	NA	TRBJ1-1	NA	TGTGCCAGCAGCTTAGGTCATTCGGGTTTCTTAATGAACACTGAGGCTTTCTTT	CASSLGHSGFLMNTEAFF
TRBV5-1	TRBD1	TRBJ1-1	few	TGCGCCAGCAGCTTGGGAGATGGGACAGGGCCGACTGAAGCTTTCTTT	CASSLGDGTGPTEAFF
TRBV6-6	NA	TRBJ2-3	many	TGTGCCAGCAGTATCCTACCAGATACGCAGTATTTT	CASSILPDTQYF
TRBV6-1	NA	TRBJ2-7	once	TGTGCCAGCATGGGAGTCTCAGCGTACGAGCAGTACTTC	CASMGVSAYEQYF
TRBV2	NA	TRBJ1-2	few	TGTGCCAGCAGTGAAGAGGGGATCAACTATGGCTACACCTTC	CASSEEGINYGYTF